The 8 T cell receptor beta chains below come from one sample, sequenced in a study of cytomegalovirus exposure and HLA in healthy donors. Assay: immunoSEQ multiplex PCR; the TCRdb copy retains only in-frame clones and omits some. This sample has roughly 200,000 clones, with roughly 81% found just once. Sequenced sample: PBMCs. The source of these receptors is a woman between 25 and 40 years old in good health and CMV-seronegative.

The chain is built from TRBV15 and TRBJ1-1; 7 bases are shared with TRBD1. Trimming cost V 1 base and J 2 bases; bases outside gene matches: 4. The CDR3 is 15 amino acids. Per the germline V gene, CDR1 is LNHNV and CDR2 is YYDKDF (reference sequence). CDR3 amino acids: CATSRGDRFNTEAFF. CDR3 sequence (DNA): TGTGCCACCAGCAGAGGGGACAGATTTAACACTGAAGCTTTCTTT.

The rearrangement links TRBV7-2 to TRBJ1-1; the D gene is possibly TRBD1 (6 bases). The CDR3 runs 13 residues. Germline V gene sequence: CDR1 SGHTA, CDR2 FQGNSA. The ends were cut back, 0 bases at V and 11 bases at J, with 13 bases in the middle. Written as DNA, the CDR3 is TGTGCCAGCAGCTTAGCGACAGGTTTGAGGGCTTTCTTT. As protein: CASSLATGLRAFF.

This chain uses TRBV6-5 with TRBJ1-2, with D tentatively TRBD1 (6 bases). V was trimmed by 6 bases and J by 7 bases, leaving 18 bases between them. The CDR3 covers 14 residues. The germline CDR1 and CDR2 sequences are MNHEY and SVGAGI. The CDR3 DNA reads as TGTGCCAGCAGCCTCCTTCGGGGGGCGGGTGGCTACACCTTC. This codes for CASSLLRGAGGYTF.

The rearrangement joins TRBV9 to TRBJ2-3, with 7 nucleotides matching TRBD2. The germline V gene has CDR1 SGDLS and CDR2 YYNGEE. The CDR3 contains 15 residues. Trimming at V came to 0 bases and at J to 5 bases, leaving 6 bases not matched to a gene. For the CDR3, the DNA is TGTGCCAGCAGCGTAGACGGGAGGATGGGAGATACGCAGTATTTT. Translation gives CASSVDGRMGDTQYF. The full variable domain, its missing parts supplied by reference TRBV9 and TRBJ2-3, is DSGVTQTPKHLITATGQRVTLRCSPRSGDLSVYWYQQSLDQGLQFLIQYYNGEERAKGNILERFSAQQFPDLHSELNLSSLELGDSALYFCASSVDGRMGDTQYFGPGTRLTVL.

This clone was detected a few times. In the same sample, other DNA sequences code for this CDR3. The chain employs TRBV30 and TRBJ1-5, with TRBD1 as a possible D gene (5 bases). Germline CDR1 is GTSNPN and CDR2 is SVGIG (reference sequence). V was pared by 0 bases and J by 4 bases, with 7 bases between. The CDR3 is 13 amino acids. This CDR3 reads CAWSVRGNQPQHF. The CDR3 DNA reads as TGTGCCTGGAGTGTAAGGGGAAATCAGCCCCAGCATTTT. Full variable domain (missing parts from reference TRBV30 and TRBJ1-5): SQTIHQWPATLVQPVGSPLSLECTVEGTSNPNLYWYRQAAGRGLQLLFYSVGIGQISSEVPQNLSASRPQDRQFILSSKKLLLSDSGFYLCAWSVRGNQPQHFGDGTRLSIL.

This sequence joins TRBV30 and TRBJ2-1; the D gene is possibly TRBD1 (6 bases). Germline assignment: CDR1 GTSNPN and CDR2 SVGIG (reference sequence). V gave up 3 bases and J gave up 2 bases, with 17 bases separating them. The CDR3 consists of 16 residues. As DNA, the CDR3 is TGTGCCTGGAGCGAGGGGGAATATTCTCCCTACAATGAGCAGTTCTTC. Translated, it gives CAWSEGEYSPYNEQFF. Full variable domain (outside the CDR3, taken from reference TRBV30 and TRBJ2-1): SQTIHQWPATLVQPVGSPLSLECTVEGTSNPNLYWYRQAAGRGLQLLFYSVGIGQISSEVPQNLSASRPQDRQFILSSKKLLLSDSGFYLCAWSEGEYSPYNEQFFGPGTRLTVL.

The CDR3 here is CASTDKDYGYTF. In DNA, the CDR3 is TGTGCCAGCACGGACAAAGATTATGGCTACACCTTC. The chain is built from TRBV6-5 and TRBJ1-2; possibly TRBD1 for D (5 bases). Trimming cost V 7 bases and J 5 bases, with 11 bases left between them. Germline V lookup: CDR1 MNHEY, CDR2 SVGAGI. The CDR3 runs to 12 residues.

CDR3: CASSEGLGNQPQHF. CDR3 DNA sequence: TGTGCCAGCTCGGAGGGGCTGGGCAATCAGCCCCAGCATTTT. The chain links TRBV2 to TRBJ1-5; perhaps TRBD1 as D (5 bases). Trimming pared 8 bases from V and 2 bases from J, leaving 13 bases between. There are 14 residues in the CDR3. Germline V gene data show CDR1 as SNHLY and CDR2 as FYNNEI.